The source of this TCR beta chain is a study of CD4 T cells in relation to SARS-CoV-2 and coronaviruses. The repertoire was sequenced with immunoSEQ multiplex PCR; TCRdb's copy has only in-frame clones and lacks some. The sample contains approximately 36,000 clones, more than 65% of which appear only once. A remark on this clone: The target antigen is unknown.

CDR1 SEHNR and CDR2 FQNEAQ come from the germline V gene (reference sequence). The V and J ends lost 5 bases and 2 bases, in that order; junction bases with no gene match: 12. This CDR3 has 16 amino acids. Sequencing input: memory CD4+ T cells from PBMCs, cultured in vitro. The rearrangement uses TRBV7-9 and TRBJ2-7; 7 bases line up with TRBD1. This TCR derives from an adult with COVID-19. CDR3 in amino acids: CASSPHMRQGPYEQYF. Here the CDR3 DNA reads TGTGCCAGCAGCCCCCATATGAGACAGGGCCCCTACGAGCAGTACTTC.